This T cell receptor beta chain was sequenced in a study of breast tumors, draining lymph nodes, adjacent tissues (dated by TCRdb to 2016 to 2018). At the level of the whole study: In breast cancer patients, the study compared the TCR beta repertoires of tumor, adjacent nontumor tissue and axillary lymph nodes. In human breast cancer, the study set out to evaluate how tumor, surrounding tissue and draining lymph node repertoires relate to one another and whether T cells may move between these sites. General findings and caveats noted by the study authors: Tumors showed preferential V and J gene usage, and their T-cell repertoire diversity fell below that of lymph nodes yet above that of nontumor tissue. In luminal-like breast cancer, tumor and nontumor tissue repertoires resembled each other significantly more than in basal-like breast cancer. The data were judged consistent with most tumor T cells deriving from the lymph node and then expanding within tumor tissue. The conclusion that tumor T cells originate in lymph nodes was presented as consistent with a hypothesis rather than as directly demonstrated.

With regard to this clonotype: The antigen this receptor binds is unknown. Base quality data are lacking; no much larger clone is found one base away.

The axillary draining lymph nodes of breast cancer patients were the source of the lymph node samples. The reads were generated on an Illumina HiSeq 2000. Multiplex PCR amplification was used to generate the TCR beta chain libraries. High-throughput sequencing was used to analyze the amplified TCR beta chain products. TCRdb itself trimmed the public reads at Q25 with fastp, ran MiXCR and retained productive beta chains. Merged by CDR3 protein, the rows form single entries marked with the most common genes and DNA. This sample gives about 200,000 distinct CDR3 sequences in total; approximately 31% of them show up just once. 4.3% of the sample lies in the top ten. Inclusive of the bounding cysteine and phenylalanine, the CDR3 is 15 residues long. Only the CDR3 DNA stays, 45 bases, in frame from base 1. CDR1 and CDR2 are read off the germline V gene (reference sequence) as DFQATT and SNEGSKA. Trimming takes 3 bases off V and 0 bases off J; junction bases not matched to a gene: 7.

This chain joins TRBV20-1 to TRBJ2-7; a stretch of 8 junction bases matches TRBD2. The material sequenced was axillary lymph node tissue. The source of this sequence is a female donor with breast cancer. Some clones in this sample may be carry-over from other donors' samples. CDR3 protein: CSASPGGTSSYEQYF. The DNA sequence follows: TGCAGTGCTAGTCCGGGAGGGACTAGCTCCTACGAGCAGTACTTC.